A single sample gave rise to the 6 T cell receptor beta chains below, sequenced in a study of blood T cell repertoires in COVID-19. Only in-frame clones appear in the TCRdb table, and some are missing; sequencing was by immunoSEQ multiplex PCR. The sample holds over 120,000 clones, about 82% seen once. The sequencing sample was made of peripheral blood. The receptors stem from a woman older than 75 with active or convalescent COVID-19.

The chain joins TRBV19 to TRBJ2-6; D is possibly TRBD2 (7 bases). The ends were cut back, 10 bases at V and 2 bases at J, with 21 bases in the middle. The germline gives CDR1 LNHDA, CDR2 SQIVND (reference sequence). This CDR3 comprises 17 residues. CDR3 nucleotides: TGTGCCACTCAACCGATAGGGGGGGGAGCTGGGGCCAACGTCCTGACTTTC. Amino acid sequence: CATQPIGGGAGANVLTF.

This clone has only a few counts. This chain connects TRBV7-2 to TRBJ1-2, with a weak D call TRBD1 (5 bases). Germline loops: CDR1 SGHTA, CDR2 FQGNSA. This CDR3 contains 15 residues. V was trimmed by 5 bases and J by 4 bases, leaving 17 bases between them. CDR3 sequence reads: CASSPARGGIYGYTF. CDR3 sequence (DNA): TGTGCCAGCAGCCCCGCAAGGGGTGGTATCTATGGCTACACCTTC.

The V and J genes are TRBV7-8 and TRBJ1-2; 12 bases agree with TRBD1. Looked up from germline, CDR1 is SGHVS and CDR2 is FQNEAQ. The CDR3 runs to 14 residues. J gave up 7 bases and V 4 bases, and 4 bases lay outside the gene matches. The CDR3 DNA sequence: TGTGCCAGCAGCTCGGGGACAGGGGGCCGTGGCTACACCTTC. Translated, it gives CASSSGTGGRGYTF.

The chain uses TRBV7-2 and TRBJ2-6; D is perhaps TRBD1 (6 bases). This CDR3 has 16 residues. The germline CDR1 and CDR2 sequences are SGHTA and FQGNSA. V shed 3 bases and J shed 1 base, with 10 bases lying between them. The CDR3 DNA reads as TGTGCCAGCAGCTTTAGCAGGGGTTCTGGGGCCAACGTCCTGACTTTC. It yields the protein CASSFSRGSGANVLTF. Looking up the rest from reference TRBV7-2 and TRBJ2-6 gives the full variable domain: GAGVSQSPSNKVTEKGKDVELRCDPISGHTALYWYRQSLGQGLEFLIYFQGNSAPDKSGLPSDRFSAERTGGSVSTLTIQRTQQEDSAVYLCASSFSRGSGANVLTFGAGSRLTVL.

CDR3: CASSHPGVRGNEQFF. CDR3 nucleotide sequence: TGTGCCAGTAGCCACCCTGGGGTCAGGGGCAATGAGCAGTTCTTC. This chain links TRBV19 with TRBJ2-1; D is perhaps TRBD1 (6 bases). V lost 6 bases to trimming and J lost 6 bases, with 18 bases between them. There are 15 residues in the CDR3. Germline V gene lookup returns CDR1 LNHDA and CDR2 SQIVND (reference sequence).

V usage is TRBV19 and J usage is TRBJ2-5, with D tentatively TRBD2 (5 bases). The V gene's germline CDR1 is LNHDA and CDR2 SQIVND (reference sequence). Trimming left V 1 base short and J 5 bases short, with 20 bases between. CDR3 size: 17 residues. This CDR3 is CASSIGHSTGSGETQYF. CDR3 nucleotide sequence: TGTGCCAGTAGTATAGGGCACAGCACGGGCTCGGGGGAGACCCAGTACTTC.